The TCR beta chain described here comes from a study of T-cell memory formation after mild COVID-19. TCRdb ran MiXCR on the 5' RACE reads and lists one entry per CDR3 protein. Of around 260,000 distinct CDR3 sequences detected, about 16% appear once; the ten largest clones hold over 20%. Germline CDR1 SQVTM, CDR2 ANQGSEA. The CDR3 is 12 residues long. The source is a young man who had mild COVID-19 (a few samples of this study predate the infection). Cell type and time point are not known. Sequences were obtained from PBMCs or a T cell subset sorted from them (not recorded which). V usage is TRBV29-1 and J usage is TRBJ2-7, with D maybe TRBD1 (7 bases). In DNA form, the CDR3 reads TGCAGTGCGGGACAGCTACGGTACGAGCAGTACTTC. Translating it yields CSAGQLRYEQYF.